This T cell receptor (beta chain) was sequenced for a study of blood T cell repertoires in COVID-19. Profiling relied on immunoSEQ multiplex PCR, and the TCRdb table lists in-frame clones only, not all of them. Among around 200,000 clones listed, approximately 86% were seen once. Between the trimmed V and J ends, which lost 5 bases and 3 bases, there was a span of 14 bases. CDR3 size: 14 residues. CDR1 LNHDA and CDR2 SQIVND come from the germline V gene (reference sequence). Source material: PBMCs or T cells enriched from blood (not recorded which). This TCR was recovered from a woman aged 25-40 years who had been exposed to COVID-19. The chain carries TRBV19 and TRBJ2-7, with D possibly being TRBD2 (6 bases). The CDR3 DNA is TGTGCCAGTAGTGTGACCGAGGGAGGCTACGAGCAGTACTTC. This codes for CASSVTEGGYEQYF. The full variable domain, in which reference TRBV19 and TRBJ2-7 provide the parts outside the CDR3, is DGGITQSPKYLFRKEGQNVTLSCEQNLNHDAMYWYRQDPGQGLRLIYYSQIVNDFQKGDIAEGYSVSREKKESFPLTVTSAQKNPTAFYLCASSVTEGGYEQYFGPGTRLTVT.